This is a list of T cell receptor beta chains from one sample in a study of response to subunit inactivated influenza vaccine. TCRdb re-called the RT-PCR reads through MiXCR, storing one row per CDR3 protein. The sample gives about 570,000 distinct CDR3 sequences, approximately 10% of which show up once; about 9.4% is in the top ten. The sample here was PBMCs from blood, taken on the day of vaccination. These receptors all come from a man over 45 who received an inactivated influenza vaccine. CDR3s include the opening cysteine and the closing phenylalanine or tryptophan. Each record gives: V gene, clone size, J gene, D gene, CDR3 DNA, CDR3 protein. A D gene is named only where the DNA matches it firmly. Clone size is given for some rows only: seen once, a few or many times, or a class if the clone is expanded.

V: TRBV5-6; size: NA; J: TRBJ1-2; D: NA; DNA: TGTGCCAGCAGCATGGTGGGGCGGGACTATGGCTACACCTTC; CDR3: CASSMVGRDYGYTF
V: TRBV12-3/TRBV12-4; size: many; J: TRBJ2-2; D: NA; DNA: TGTGCCAGCAGAACAGCGAACACCGGGGAGCTGTTTTTT; CDR3: CASRTANTGELFF
V: TRBV9; size: many; J: TRBJ2-6; D: NA; DNA: TGTGCCAGCAGCGTAAGGGCAGGAGCCTACTCTGGGGCCAACGTCCTGACTTTC; CDR3: CASSVRAGAYSGANVLTF
V: TRBV7-9; size: many; J: TRBJ2-7; D: NA; DNA: TGTGCCAGCAGCTTAGCGGAAGGGTTCGAGCAGTACTTC; CDR3: CASSLAEGFEQYF
V: TRBV12-3/TRBV12-4; size: few; J: TRBJ1-6; D: NA; DNA: TGTGCCAGCAGTTCGTCCCCATGGGGACATTCGCCGAATTCACCCCTCCACTTT; CDR3: CASSSSPWGHSPNSPLHF
V: TRBV5-1; size: few; J: TRBJ2-2; D: NA; DNA: TGCGCCAGCAGCCCAAATAGGGTTAACACCGGGGAGCTGTTTTTT; CDR3: CASSPNRVNTGELFF
V: TRBV5-1; size: few; J: TRBJ2-6; D: NA; DNA: TGCGCCAGCAGCTTGGAGGGGGGAAGGGCCAACGTCCTGACTTTC; CDR3: CASSLEGGRANVLTF
V: TRBV7-9; size: few; J: TRBJ2-7; D: NA; DNA: TGTGCCAGCAGCCCGGCGTCGGGGGAATACGAGCAGTACTTC; CDR3: CASSPASGEYEQYF
V: TRBV2; size: few; J: TRBJ2-7; D: NA; DNA: TGTGCCAGCAGTGACAGGCGGTACGAGCAGTACTTC; CDR3: CASSDRRYEQYF
V: TRBV5-5; size: NA; J: TRBJ2-2; D: NA; DNA: TGTGCCAGCAGCTTGCCGTTCACCGGGGAGCTGTTTTTT; CDR3: CASSLPFTGELFF
V: TRBV15; size: few; J: TRBJ2-1; D: NA; DNA: TGTGCCACCAGCAGAGCGCTCTCCTACAATGAGCAGTTCTTC; CDR3: CATSRALSYNEQFF
V: TRBV30; size: NA; J: TRBJ2-5; D: NA; DNA: TGTGCCTGGAGTGTAGGAGTGTACCAAGAGACCCAGTACTTC; CDR3: CAWSVGVYQETQYF
V: TRBV20-1; size: NA; J: TRBJ2-3; D: NA; DNA: TGCAGTGCCGACAATCCAAAAAGCACAGATACGCAGTATTTT; CDR3: CSADNPKSTDTQYF
V: TRBV27; size: NA; J: TRBJ2-7; D: NA; DNA: TGTGCCAGCTCTCCAAATGGGGCGCAGCAGTACTTC; CDR3: CASSPNGAQQYF
V: TRBV9; size: NA; J: TRBJ2-5; D: NA; DNA: TGTGCCAGCAGCGTAGCTCCCGGGAACCAAGAGACCCAGTACTTC; CDR3: CASSVAPGNQETQYF
V: TRBV25-1; size: NA; J: TRBJ2-3; D: NA; DNA: TGTGCCAGTCAGTCGGTAGATACGCAGTATTTT; CDR3: CASQSVDTQYF
V: TRBV14; size: few; J: TRBJ2-1; D: TRBD2; DNA: TGTGCCAGCAGCCAAGCTCTCGCGGGAGAGTACAATGAGCAGTTCTTC; CDR3: CASSQALAGEYNEQFF
V: TRBV20-1; size: many; J: TRBJ2-2; D: NA; DNA: TGCAGTGCTAACGGGGGCCTCGGGGAGCTGTTTTTT; CDR3: CSANGGLGELFF
V: TRBV27; size: NA; J: TRBJ2-3; D: NA; DNA: TGTGCCAGCAGGGGATACGGGGCGAGCACAGATACGCAGTATTTT; CDR3: CASRGYGASTDTQYF
V: TRBV3-1; size: few; J: TRBJ2-3; D: NA; DNA: TGTGCCAGCAGCTGGGGCGGGGTCCACACGGCGGATACGCAGTATTTT; CDR3: CASSWGGVHTADTQYF
V: TRBV6-2/TRBV6-3; size: few; J: TRBJ2-7; D: TRBD1; DNA: TGTGCCAGCAGGGAACGTACAACAGGGGGACAAAGGGAGCAGTACTTC; CDR3: CASRERTTGGQREQYF
V: TRBV5-1; size: many; J: TRBJ2-1; D: TRBD1; DNA: TGCGCCAGCAGCGTTGGACAGGGTTACAATGAGCAGTTCTTC; CDR3: CASSVGQGYNEQFF
V: TRBV20-1; size: many; J: TRBJ1-5; D: NA; DNA: TGCAGTGCGCCGATCGCCAGGGGCACCGGAGCGACCCAGCATTTT; CDR3: CSAPIARGTGATQHF
V: TRBV7-6; size: NA; J: TRBJ2-7; D: NA; DNA: TGTGCCAGCAGCTTAGGTGTTATACAGCACTACGAGCAGTACTTC; CDR3: CASSLGVIQHYEQYF
V: TRBV30; size: NA; J: TRBJ2-1; D: TRBD2; DNA: TGTGCCTGGAGTCCCCTAGCGGGCTCCTACATTGAGCAGTTCTTC; CDR3: CAWSPLAGSYIEQFF
V: TRBV6-2/TRBV6-3; size: NA; J: TRBJ2-5; D: NA; DNA: TGTGCCAGCATCGACCGCGGATGGGAGACCCAGTACTTC; CDR3: CASIDRGWETQYF
V: TRBV4-1; size: NA; J: TRBJ2-5; D: NA; DNA: TGCGCCAGCAGCCAAGAAATAGGAGGAATAAGCTCAGAGACCCAGTACTTC; CDR3: CASSQEIGGISSETQYF
V: TRBV28; size: few; J: TRBJ2-4; D: NA; DNA: TGTGCCAGCAGTTTAGGTCTAGCGAGAGTCTTAGCCAAAAACATTCAGTACTTC; CDR3: CASSLGLARVLAKNIQYF
V: TRBV9; size: many; J: TRBJ2-1; D: TRBD2; DNA: TGTGCCAGCAGCGTAGCTTTATGGGGGGGAGCCTACAATGAGCAGTTCTTC; CDR3: CASSVALWGGAYNEQFF
V: TRBV7-9; size: NA; J: TRBJ2-7; D: TRBD2; DNA: TGTGCCAGCAGCCCCTTATGGGGGGAGGGGTCCTCCTACGAGCAGTACTTC; CDR3: CASSPLWGEGSSYEQYF
V: TRBV24-1; size: NA; J: TRBJ2-2; D: TRBD1; DNA: TGTGCCACCAGTGAGGGGACAGGGGGCGAGAACACCGGGGAGCTGTTTTTT; CDR3: CATSEGTGGENTGELFF
V: TRBV20-1; size: NA; J: TRBJ1-2; D: NA; DNA: TGCAGTGCTACCCGGACACCTAAATCATCTGGCTACACCTTC; CDR3: CSATRTPKSSGYTF
V: TRBV5-1; size: many; J: TRBJ2-7; D: NA; DNA: TGCGCCAGCAGCCTCCTGGGACCCTGGAGACGAGAGCAGTACTTC; CDR3: CASSLLGPWRREQYF
V: TRBV24-1; size: NA; J: TRBJ2-2; D: NA; DNA: TGTGCCACCAGTGTACCCAGGGGACGGGGCGCCGGGGAGCTGTTTTTT; CDR3: CATSVPRGRGAGELFF
V: TRBV7-2; size: NA; J: TRBJ1-2; D: NA; DNA: TGTGCCAGCAGCTCAGACGGCGAGGGGCCTTATGGCTACACCTTC; CDR3: CASSSDGEGPYGYTF
V: TRBV30; size: NA; J: TRBJ2-7; D: NA; DNA: TGTGCCTGGAGGAGGCCCGGTGACTACGAGCAGTACTTC; CDR3: CAWRRPGDYEQYF
V: TRBV20-1; size: few; J: TRBJ2-3; D: TRBD2; DNA: TGCAGTGCTAGAGGGTCAGCGGGAGACGGTACAGATACGCAGTATTTT; CDR3: CSARGSAGDGTDTQYF
V: TRBV20-1; size: NA; J: TRBJ2-1; D: NA; DNA: TGCAGTGCAGGGGCCCCCGGGAGCCCGCAGTTCTTC; CDR3: CSAGAPGSPQFF
V: TRBV18; size: NA; J: TRBJ2-4; D: TRBD1; DNA: TGTGCCAGCTCCCGGGGGGCGCCGGGACAGGGTACCAAAAACATTCAGTACTTC; CDR3: CASSRGAPGQGTKNIQYF
V: TRBV11-1; size: NA; J: TRBJ2-1; D: TRBD2; DNA: TGTGCCAGCACCTCCGGGACTAGCGGTTACAATGAGCAGTTCTTC; CDR3: CASTSGTSGYNEQFF
V: TRBV7-9; size: few; J: TRBJ2-1; D: NA; DNA: TGTGCCAGCAGCCCCGCCGCGGGAGAGCAGTTCTTC; CDR3: CASSPAAGEQFF
V: TRBV12-5; size: NA; J: TRBJ2-3; D: TRBD1; DNA: TGTGCTAGTGGTTTGGTTTGGCTCCGGGACAGGGGGCCGACAGATACGCAGTATTTT; CDR3: CASGLVWLRDRGPTDTQYF
V: TRBV3-1; size: NA; J: TRBJ2-1; D: TRBD2; DNA: TGTGCCAGCAGCCAAGATCTACTAGCGGGGTACAATGAGCAGTTCTTC; CDR3: CASSQDLLAGYNEQFF
V: TRBV29-1; size: NA; J: TRBJ2-2; D: NA; DNA: TGCAGCGTTGAAGCCACAGGGTATCCCGGGGAGCTGTTTTTT; CDR3: CSVEATGYPGELFF
V: TRBV5-6; size: NA; J: TRBJ2-7; D: NA; DNA: TGTGCCAGCAGTACTACGGGACTGGTCCTAGGCGAGCAGTACTTC; CDR3: CASSTTGLVLGEQYF
V: TRBV3-1; size: many; J: TRBJ2-4; D: TRBD1; DNA: TGTGCCAGCAGCTGGCGGACAGGGAAAAACATTCAGTACTTC; CDR3: CASSWRTGKNIQYF
V: TRBV20-1; size: NA; J: TRBJ2-7; D: TRBD1; DNA: TGCAGTGCTGACCCGGGACAGGGGGCTTGGTTCGAGCAGTACTTC; CDR3: CSADPGQGAWFEQYF
V: TRBV19; size: NA; J: TRBJ1-4; D: NA; DNA: TGTGCCAGTAGCCCAGGGAGCGAAAAACTGTTTTTT; CDR3: CASSPGSEKLFF
V: TRBV20-1; size: NA; J: TRBJ2-3; D: TRBD2; DNA: TGCAGTGTGTATCGAGCGGGAGGGCCCTCGCAGTATTTT; CDR3: CSVYRAGGPSQYF
V: TRBV7-9; size: NA; J: TRBJ2-7; D: NA; DNA: TGTGCCAGCAGCTTAGCGTCTTCATGGGACAAAGCCTACGAGCAGTACTTC; CDR3: CASSLASSWDKAYEQYF
V: TRBV11-2; size: many; J: TRBJ2-7; D: NA; DNA: TGTGCCAGCAGCCCCGTCGGCGGGTTGACCTACGAGCAGTACTTC; CDR3: CASSPVGGLTYEQYF
V: TRBV5-1; size: few; J: TRBJ1-1; D: NA; DNA: TGCGCCAGCAGCTTGGCCGCTGGACCTGAAGCTTTCTTT; CDR3: CASSLAAGPEAFF